This record concerns one T cell receptor beta chain sequence. The antigen remains unidentified. This table comes from immunoSEQ multiplex PCR, and its TCRdb copy is limited to in-frame clones, with some not included. This sample has tens of thousands of clones; about 85% occur once, and the top ten carry over 0.8%. The CDR3 loop spans 13 amino acids. V was cut by 4 bases and J by 6 bases, with 13 bases left in between. Germline lookup yields CDR1 MNHEY and CDR2 SVGAGI. This entry comes from a study of T cells in narcolepsy. Study overall: Donors had narcolepsy type 1 or type 2, or were healthy controls.

General study points: Same-patient CSF and blood CD4+ T cell clonotypes included HCRT-specific and TRIB2-specific autoreactive ones. Blood of same and different patients, but not healthy controls, reportedly held recurring autoreactive clonotypes.

The sequence came from a human donor with narcolepsy. The chain links TRBV6-5 to TRBJ2-7, with D unclear. Sample: CD45RA- memory CD4+ T cells from PBMCs. This CDR3 is CASSLRQAGEQYF. The CDR3 DNA reads as TGTGCCAGCAGTTTGCGCCAGGCAGGCGAGCAGTACTTC.